The rows below give T cell receptor beta chains drawn from one sample of a study of blood T cell repertoires in COVID-19. The protocol was immunoSEQ multiplex PCR, while the TCRdb copy is restricted to in-frame clones and leaves out a portion. The data show fewer than 150,000 clones, roughly 85% seen once. What was sequenced was peripheral blood. The receptors come from a human donor in a cohort sampled during active COVID-19. Both conserved end residues are part of each CDR3. A D gene is named only where the DNA matches it firmly. Size is stated for part of the rows, as once, few or many counts, or as a class when the clone is expanded.

size: -
J: TRBJ1-3
D: -
length: 14
V: TRBV10-2
DNA: TGCGCCAGCCGAGAGGCGGGGAGTGGAAACACCATATATTTT
CDR3: CASREAGSGNTIYF

size: -
J: TRBJ1-4
D: -
length: 18
V: TRBV4-3
DNA: TGCGCCAGCAGCCAAGATCTGAAGGGGGATGAGCTTAATGAAAAACTGTTTTTT
CDR3: CASSQDLKGDELNEKLFF

size: -
J: TRBJ1-1
D: -
length: 15
V: TRBV6-2/TRBV6-3
DNA: TGTGCCAGCAGCAGCGTGGGGGCAGGGGTCACTGAAGCTTTCTTT
CDR3: CASSSVGAGVTEAFF

size: -
J: TRBJ1-1
D: TRBD1
length: 15
V: TRBV5-4
DNA: TGTGCCAGCAGCTTGGCGGACAGGGATGTCACTGAAGCTTTCTTT
CDR3: CASSLADRDVTEAFF

size: -
J: TRBJ2-5
D: TRBD1
length: 14
V: TRBV7-2
DNA: TGTGCCAGCGCCAACGACAGGGGTGTGGAGACCCAGTACTTC
CDR3: CASANDRGVETQYF

size: -
J: TRBJ1-3
D: -
length: 15
V: TRBV7-2
DNA: TGTGCCAGCAGCTTAGCGGGGGGGTTTAGAAACACCATATATTTT
CDR3: CASSLAGGFRNTIYF

size: -
J: TRBJ2-7
D: -
length: 14
V: TRBV5-1
DNA: TGCGCCAGCAGCTTGGCCTCAGGGTGGTACGAGCAGTACTTC
CDR3: CASSLASGWYEQYF

size: -
J: TRBJ1-2
D: TRBD1
length: 15
V: TRBV6-5
DNA: TGTGCCAGCAGTTCAACGCCCGGACAGGTCTATGGCTACACCTTC
CDR3: CASSSTPGQVYGYTF

size: -
J: TRBJ2-2
D: -
length: 16
V: TRBV14
DNA: TGTGCCAGCAGCCTTAGATTTTCTGGGAACACCGGGGAGCTGTTTTTT
CDR3: CASSLRFSGNTGELFF

size: -
J: TRBJ1-6
D: -
length: 14
V: TRBV5-6
DNA: TGTGCCAGCAGCTTCGGAGGGATCCATTCACCCCTCCACTTT
CDR3: CASSFGGIHSPLHF

size: -
J: TRBJ1-6
D: TRBD1
length: 11
V: TRBV20-1
DNA: TGCAGTGCGGGACAGGGGCCTACCCTCCACTTT
CDR3: CSAGQGPTLHF

size: -
J: TRBJ1-3
D: TRBD1
length: 17
V: TRBV4-1
DNA: TGCGCCAGCAGCCAAGATCAGCAGGGGGTTTCTGGAAACACCATATATTTT
CDR3: CASSQDQQGVSGNTIYF

size: -
J: TRBJ1-1
D: -
length: 18
V: TRBV5-4
DNA: TGTGCCAGCAGCTTGAGGGGGAATTATTTAGCTGTGAACACTGAAGCTTTCTTT
CDR3: CASSLRGNYLAVNTEAFF

size: -
J: TRBJ2-5
D: TRBD1
length: 13
V: TRBV5-6
DNA: TGTGCCAGCAGCCGAACAGGGGGAGAGACCCAGTACTTC
CDR3: CASSRTGGETQYF

size: -
J: TRBJ1-1
D: -
length: 12
V: TRBV6-6
DNA: TGTGCCAGCAGTTACTCTCGGGGTGGTGCTTTCTTT
CDR3: CASSYSRGGAFF

size: -
J: TRBJ1-6
D: -
length: 12
V: TRBV6-5
DNA: TGTGCCAGCAGAAACTTTGATTCACCCCTCCACTTT
CDR3: CASRNFDSPLHF

size: once
J: TRBJ2-5
D: -
length: 15
V: TRBV27
DNA: TGTGCCAGCAGTCCACGGCGAGGCTACCAAGAGACCCAGTACTTC
CDR3: CASSPRRGYQETQYF

size: -
J: TRBJ2-5
D: -
length: 13
V: TRBV9
DNA: TGTGCCAGCAGCGTAGCCGGGGAAGAGACCCAGTACTTC
CDR3: CASSVAGEETQYF

size: -
J: TRBJ2-7
D: TRBD2
length: 13
V: TRBV29-1
DNA: TGCAGCGTTGGAGGGACTAGCTGGTACGAGCAGTACTTC
CDR3: CSVGGTSWYEQYF

size: once
J: TRBJ1-6
D: TRBD1
length: 16
V: TRBV6-2/TRBV6-3
DNA: TGTGCCAGCAGTTACCCCAGCCGGGACAGATATTCACCCCTCCACTTT
CDR3: CASSYPSRDRYSPLHF

size: -
J: TRBJ2-5
D: -
length: 11
V: TRBV24-1
DNA: TGTGCCACCAGTGACCCGAGGGCCCAGTACTTC
CDR3: CATSDPRAQYF

size: -
J: TRBJ2-7
D: -
length: 14
V: TRBV29-1
DNA: TGCAGCGCCAGGCGGGACAGTACGTCCTACGAGCAGTACTTC
CDR3: CSARRDSTSYEQYF

size: -
J: TRBJ2-1
D: TRBD2
length: 12
V: TRBV29-1
DNA: TGCAGCGTCGCGGGAGGACCCCATGAGCAGTTCTTC
CDR3: CSVAGGPHEQFF

size: -
J: TRBJ2-7
D: -
length: 15
V: TRBV7-9
DNA: TGTGCCAGCAGCTTAGTCTCCCTTCGGGGGTACGAGCAGTACTTC
CDR3: CASSLVSLRGYEQYF

size: -
J: TRBJ2-5
D: -
length: 12
V: TRBV3-1/TRBV3-2
DNA: TGTGCCAGCAGCAGGAGAGGAGAGACCCAGTACTTC
CDR3: CASSRRGETQYF

size: -
J: TRBJ1-1
D: -
length: 14
V: TRBV7-2
DNA: TGTGCCAGCAGCACTCCTGGACAACACACTGAAGCTTTCTTT
CDR3: CASSTPGQHTEAFF

size: -
J: TRBJ2-1
D: -
length: 13
V: TRBV5-1
DNA: TGCGCCAGCAGCGAGACTATTCTCAATGAGCAGTTCTTC
CDR3: CASSETILNEQFF

size: once
J: TRBJ1-5
D: TRBD1
length: 14
V: TRBV19
DNA: TGTGCCAGTAGTCGGGACAGGGGCAATCAGCCCCAGCATTTT
CDR3: CASSRDRGNQPQHF

size: -
J: TRBJ1-6
D: -
length: 15
V: TRBV30
DNA: TGTGCCTGGAGCCCCTTTTCTTCCTATAATTCACCCCTCCACTTT
CDR3: CAWSPFSSYNSPLHF

size: -
J: TRBJ1-1
D: -
length: 17
V: TRBV15
DNA: TGTGCCACCAGCAGAGATTTCGCGGGGGCTGGGAACACTGAAGCTTTCTTT
CDR3: CATSRDFAGAGNTEAFF

size: -
J: TRBJ2-3
D: TRBD2
length: 15
V: TRBV11-2
DNA: TGTGCCAGCAGCTCACGAGCGGGGGGCCCCGGTACGCAGTATTTT
CDR3: CASSSRAGGPGTQYF

size: -
J: TRBJ1-5
D: TRBD1
length: 16
V: TRBV19
DNA: TGTGCCACTAGGACAGGGGGCTATTCCACGGGTCAGCCCCAGCATTTT
CDR3: CATRTGGYSTGQPQHF

size: -
J: TRBJ1-6
D: TRBD1
length: 15
V: TRBV6-5
DNA: TGTGCCAGCAGTTACGAGGGGGCTCGGAATTCACCCCTCCACTTT
CDR3: CASSYEGARNSPLHF

size: few
J: TRBJ1-1
D: TRBD1
length: 15
V: TRBV2
DNA: TGTGCCAGCAGTGTGCGACAGGGGGCGGGGACTGAAGCTTTCTTT
CDR3: CASSVRQGAGTEAFF

size: -
J: TRBJ2-1
D: -
length: 11
V: TRBV29-1
DNA: TGCAGCTTCCGCGGGTACAATGAGCAGTTCTTC
CDR3: CSFRGYNEQFF

size: -
J: TRBJ2-2
D: TRBD1
length: 14
V: TRBV30
DNA: TGTGCCTGGAGTAGGGCAGGGGGCCTCGGGGAGCTGTTTTTT
CDR3: CAWSRAGGLGELFF

size: once
J: TRBJ2-1
D: -
length: 14
V: TRBV5-4
DNA: TGTGCCAGCAGCTTCGATAGCTCCTACAATGAGCAGTTCTTC
CDR3: CASSFDSSYNEQFF